This T cell receptor (beta chain) was recovered during a study of a mutant IDH1 vaccine in newly diagnosed glioma. Documented time point: baseline, week 1 (first vaccination visit). The sample's treatment: pre-vaccination baseline after standard-of-care therapy. Only in-frame clones appear in the TCRdb table, and some are missing; sequencing was by immunoSEQ multiplex PCR. The table records about 54,000 clones, 65% to 85% of them present only once. This CDR3 is built from 17 residues. The trim removed 4 bases at V and 5 bases at J, leaving 17 bases unmatched. The germline V gene has CDR1 GTSNPN and CDR2 SVGIG (reference sequence).

The chain couples TRBV30 to TRBJ2-3; 8 bases line up with TRBD2. This clonotype was sampled from a man aged 18 to 35 with glioma. The source material was PBMCs, sampled from a glioma patient treated with radiotherapy, temozolomide or both. CDR3 region: CAWKGFERGKIGDTQYF. The CDR3 nucleotides are TGTGCCTGGAAGGGGTTTGAGCGGGGGAAAATAGGAGATACGCAGTATTTT.